Listed below are T cell receptor beta chains from one sample, sequenced in a study of blood T cell repertoires in COVID-19. The assay was immunoSEQ multiplex PCR, and TCRdb's table has in-frame clones only and misses some. The table has roughly 200,000 clones, 75% to 85% seen once. The sample comprised peripheral blood. The receptors stem from a man between 60 and 75 years old with acute or convalescent COVID-19. CDR3s include the opening cysteine and the closing phenylalanine or tryptophan. The order of the fields is D gene, clone size, CDR3 length, V gene, J gene, CDR3 protein, CDR3 DNA. D genes are given only for firm matches. Rows may omit the clone size; those that give it use once, few, many or a size class.

TRBD1,few,14,TRBV2,TRBJ1-1,CASKWGQSNTEAFF,TGTGCCAGCAAGTGGGGACAGAGCAACACTGAAGCTTTCTTT
.,.,16,TRBV19,TRBJ1-6,CASTGSEGGYNSPLHF,TGTGCCAGTACTGGGTCGGAGGGCGGCTATAATTCACCCCTCCACTTT
TRBD1,.,16,TRBV7-2,TRBJ1-6,CASSSGTGTYNSPLHF,TGTGCCAGCAGCTCCGGGACAGGGACCTATAATTCACCCCTCCACTTT
.,few,15,TRBV5-1,TRBJ2-7,CASSLDVLGPYEQYF,TGCGCCAGCAGCTTGGATGTACTAGGTCCTTACGAGCAGTACTTC
.,.,14,TRBV21-1,TRBJ1-1,CASSPPDTAAEAFF,TGTGCCAGCAGCCCGCCGGACACCGCCGCTGAAGCTTTCTTT
.,.,14,TRBV4-1,TRBJ1-3,CASSQAGSQDTIYF,TGCGCCAGCAGCCAAGCTGGTTCGCAGGACACCATATATTTT
TRBD1,.,16,TRBV18,TRBJ2-2,CASSRPGQGATGELFF,TGTGCCAGCTCACGTCCGGGACAGGGGGCGACCGGGGAGCTGTTTTTT
.,.,15,TRBV19,TRBJ2-7,CASSVLASTPHEQYF,TGTGCCAGTAGTGTTCTAGCGTCAACACCCCACGAGCAGTACTTC
.,once,15,TRBV3-1/TRBV3-2,TRBJ2-2,CASRPQLKNTGELFF,TGTGCCAGCAGGCCACAACTAAAGAACACCGGGGAGCTGTTTTTT
.,.,10,TRBV6-5,TRBJ2-3,CATRDLTQYF,TGTGCCACCAGGGACTTAACGCAGTATTTT
.,.,15,TRBV3-1/TRBV3-2,TRBJ1-3,CASSQQWGPGNTIYF,TGTGCCAGCAGCCAACAGTGGGGGCCTGGAAACACCATATATTTT
TRBD1,.,18,TRBV18,TRBJ1-5,CASSLPGTGGIINQPQHF,TGTGCCAGCTCACTCCCGGGGACAGGCGGTATTATTAATCAGCCCCAGCATTTT
TRBD2,.,14,TRBV5-1,TRBJ2-7,CASSSGTISNEQYF,TGCGCCAGCAGCTCCGGGACTATATCTAACGAGCAGTACTTC
.,.,14,TRBV10-1,TRBJ1-1,CASSAGTENTEAFF,TGCGCCAGCAGTGCCGGCACAGAGAACACTGAAGCTTTCTTT
.,once,14,TRBV5-1,TRBJ1-4,CASSLGATNEKLFF,TGCGCCAGCAGCTTGGGAGCAACTAATGAAAAACTGTTTTTT
TRBD2,few,18,TRBV11-2,TRBJ2-2,CASSLFGPGAGEAGELFF,TGTGCCAGCAGCTTATTCGGTCCGGGAGCGGGAGAGGCCGGGGAGCTGTTTTTT
.,.,13,TRBV12-2,TRBJ1-1,CASRFAGGTEAFF,.
TRBD2,.,16,TRBV24-1,TRBJ2-1,CATSDPLAGGRNEQFF,TGTGCCACCAGTGACCCACTAGCGGGAGGGAGGAATGAGCAGTTCTTC
.,few,14,TRBV9,TRBJ1-1,CASSFGMGATEAFF,TGTGCCAGCAGCTTTGGAATGGGGGCCACTGAAGCTTTCTTT
.,.,11,TRBV7-9,TRBJ1-2,CASSLGEAGFF,TGTGCCAGCAGCTTAGGAGAGGCGGGATTCTTC
.,.,16,TRBV4-3,TRBJ2-6,CASSQNRGFGANVLTF,TGCGCCAGCAGCCAGAATAGGGGGTTTGGGGCCAACGTCCTGACTTTC
TRBD2,.,17,TRBV15,TRBJ2-1,CATSRERLAGGYNEQFF,TGTGCCACCAGCAGAGAGAGGTTAGCGGGGGGATACAATGAGCAGTTCTTC
TRBD2,.,14,TRBV5-1,TRBJ2-1,CASTGTSGGLEQFF,TGCGCCAGCACGGGGACTAGCGGGGGCCTGGAGCAGTTCTTC
TRBD1,.,17,TRBV5-1,TRBJ2-2,CASSLAPTGINTGELFF,TGCGCCAGCAGCTTGGCCCCGACAGGGATCAACACCGGGGAGCTGTTTTTT
TRBD1,.,15,TRBV6-5,TRBJ1-1,CASSYSPQGGTEAFF,TGTGCCAGCAGTTACTCGCCCCAGGGGGGAACTGAAGCTTTCTTT
TRBD2,.,16,TRBV6-2/TRBV6-3,TRBJ2-1,CASSYAGSGGADEQFF,TGTGCCAGCAGTTACGCGGGTAGCGGGGGGGCCGATGAGCAGTTCTTC
TRBD2,few,16,TRBV2,TRBJ2-3,CASSSPTSGKTDTQYF,TGTGCCAGCTCCTCCCCGACTAGCGGGAAAACAGATACGCAGTATTTT
TRBD2,once,16,TRBV5-1,TRBJ2-2,CASSFTSGGSPGELFF,TGCGCCAGCAGCTTTACTAGCGGGGGTTCCCCCGGGGAGCTGTTTTTT
.,.,14,TRBV5-8,TRBJ1-2,CASSLITRSGGYTF,TGTGCCAGCAGCTTAATCACTCGATCAGGAGGCTACACCTTC
TRBD2,few,16,TRBV5-1,TRBJ2-1,CASSSLTSGGADEQFF,TGCGCCAGCAGCTCCCTGACTAGCGGGGGGGCCGATGAGCAGTTCTTC
TRBD2,.,15,TRBV7-3,TRBJ2-1,CASSLGLAGPYEQFF,TGTGCCAGCAGCTTGGGACTAGCGGGACCGTATGAGCAGTTCTTC
.,.,15,TRBV25-1,TRBJ1-2,CASSGSIQGNYGYTF,TGTGCCAGCAGTGGAAGCATACAGGGAAACTATGGCTACACCTTC
.,.,15,TRBV3-1/TRBV3-2,TRBJ2-7,CASSQAAGLYYEQYF,TGTGCCAGCAGCCAAGCAGCGGGCCTTTACTACGAGCAGTACTTC
.,.,19,TRBV30,TRBJ2-1,CAWSGWMGPVNKPYNEQFF,TGTGCCTGGAGTGGGTGGATGGGGCCGGTTAATAAGCCCTACAATGAGCAGTTCTTC
TRBD1,.,13,TRBV2,TRBJ2-7,CASKGTGTYEQYF,TGTGCCAGCAAGGGGACAGGGACCTACGAGCAGTACTTC
TRBD1,.,17,TRBV7-2,TRBJ2-6,CASSLTGTGSGANVLTF,TGTGCCAGCAGCTTAACCGGGACAGGCTCTGGGGCCAACGTCCTGACTTTC
.,.,11,TRBV5-1,TRBJ2-3,CASSRTDTQYF,TGCGCCAGCAGTCGGACAGATACGCAGTATTTT
.,.,13,TRBV3-1/TRBV3-2,TRBJ2-1,CASSQDLRSEQFF,TGTGCCAGCAGCCAAGACCTTAGGAGTGAGCAGTTCTTC
.,.,14,TRBV2,TRBJ1-3,CASSPQGLGNTIYF,TGTGCCAGCAGTCCACAGGGACTAGGAAACACCATATATTTT
.,.,11,TRBV6-5,TRBJ1-1,CASSYYGEAFF,TGTGCCAGCAGTTACTACGGTGAAGCTTTCTTT
.,.,13,TRBV12-3/TRBV12-4,TRBJ2-7,CASLLAGDIEQYF,TGTGCCAGCCTCTTAGCAGGGGATATCGAGCAGTACTTC
TRBD1,.,14,TRBV2,TRBJ2-5,CASIGQGALETQYF,TGTGCCAGCATAGGGCAGGGGGCGTTGGAGACCCAGTACTTC
.,.,13,TRBV6-5,TRBJ1-5,CASSYGQNQPQHF,TGTGCCAGCAGTTACGGCCAAAATCAGCCCCAGCATTTT
TRBD2,.,16,TRBV5-3,TRBJ2-1,CARSSSLAVLYNEQFF,TGTGCCAGAAGCTCCTCTCTAGCGGTCCTATACAATGAGCAGTTCTTC